The 24 T cell receptor beta chains reported below all come from one sample, sequenced in a study of blood T cell repertoires in COVID-19 (TCRdb year 2020). Library preparation employed the immunoSEQ multiplex PCR assay. Entries here come from immuneACCESS through TCRdb and include only in-frame sequences with V and J called. Some clones fail to appear in such tables; in the studies checked, an unresolved V gene covers under half of the shortfall, and the cause of the remainder is unknown. This sample is represented by about 150,000 clones; 70% to 85% of them were singletons. The ten largest clones capture approximately 9.4% of the sample. Sample: peripheral blood. The source of these receptors is a woman aged 50 to 60 with acute or convalescent COVID-19.

This clone was counted only a few times. The chain combines TRBV4-1 with TRBJ2-1, with D maybe TRBD1 (8 bases). The CDR3 spans 15 residues. V was pared by 0 bases and J by 9 bases, with 15 bases between. Germline CDR1 and CDR2: MGHRA and YSYEKL. The CDR3 sequence is CASSQEAGGGGEQFF. CDR3 nucleotides: TGCGCCAGCAGCCAAGAAGCAGGGGGCGGGGGTGAGCAGTTCTTC.

This rearrangement joins TRBV28 to TRBJ1-2; 8 bases align to TRBD1. This CDR3 region has 12 residues. The germline CDR1 and CDR2 sequences are MDHEN and SYDVKM. V shed 10 bases and J 8 bases; nucleotides not matched to a gene: 9. CDR3 coding DNA: TGTGCCACCGGACAGGGAGGGTTCGGCTACACCTTC. This gives the protein CATGQGGFGYTF.

This rearrangement joins TRBV28 to TRBJ2-7, with 10 positions matching TRBD2. Germline assignment: CDR1 MDHEN and CDR2 SYDVKM. The V gene end was trimmed by 0 bases and the J gene end by 5 bases; junction bases not matched to a gene: 4. The CDR3 is 15 amino acids. As DNA, the CDR3 is TGTGCCAGCAGTTTATGGGGACTAGCGACCGACGAGCAGTACTTC. Amino acids: CASSLWGLATDEQYF.

The J gene is TRBJ2-2, the V gene TRBV18; a possible D gene is TRBD1 (6 bases). V dropped 2 bases and J dropped 1 base, with 8 bases sitting between them. The CDR3 sequence is 15 residues long. From germline, CDR1 is KGHSH and CDR2 LQKENI. The CDR3 spells CASSPRTENTGELFF. The CDR3, as DNA: TGTGCCAGCTCACCAAGGACAGAGAACACCGGGGAGCTGTTTTTT.

CDR3 sequence (DNA): TGTGCCAGCAGCTTAGCGCAACTAGCGGGGGCCGAGCAGTACTTC. Encoded protein: CASSLAQLAGAEQYF. The chain carries TRBV7-6 and TRBJ2-7; 11 nucleotides align to TRBD2. The CDR3 consists of 15 residues. Germline V gene lookup returns CDR1 SGHVS and CDR2 FNYEAQ. V was pared by 0 bases and J by 6 bases, with 4 bases of the junction left unmatched.

The chain is built from TRBV10-3 and TRBJ2-1; 8 nucleotides align to TRBD2. The J segment lost 8 bases and the V segment lost 3 bases, leaving 12 bases of the junction unmatched. The length of the CDR3 is 16 residues. Germline V gene lookup returns CDR1 ENHRY and CDR2 SYGVKD. The CDR3 sequence: CAISDATSALPHEQFF. For the CDR3, the DNA is TGTGCCATCAGTGACGCGACTAGCGCATTACCCCATGAGCAGTTCTTC.

The rearrangement joins TRBV28 to TRBJ2-5; 8 nucleotides match TRBD2. J gave up 1 base and V 2 bases, and 6 bases lay outside the gene matches. CDR1 is MDHEN and CDR2 is SYDVKM in the germline V gene. The CDR3 has 16 amino acids. The CDR3 reads CASSLVSGTVQETQYF. CDR3 DNA sequence: TGTGCCAGCAGTTTAGTTAGCGGGACCGTCCAAGAGACCCAGTACTTC.

V and J are TRBV11-2 and TRBJ2-2, with unresolved D. V lost 5 bases and J 5 bases, leaving 12 bases between the germline ends. The CDR3 is 14 amino acids. Germline-derived CDR1 and CDR2 are SGHAT and FQNNGV. The CDR3 is CASSPPWQTGELFF. The CDR3 bases are TGTGCCAGCAGCCCCCCCTGGCAGACCGGGGAGCTGTTTTTT.

The J gene is TRBJ1-5, the V gene TRBV1; whether TRBD1, the table's D call, matches the DNA was not checked. TRBV1 is deemed a pseudogene. There are 15 residues in the CDR3. The CDR3: CTSSLIQGSNQPQHF. The CDR3, as DNA: TGCACCAGCAGCCTAATACAGGGTTCCAATCAGCCCCAGCATTTT.

The V and J genes are TRBV2 and TRBJ2-7; D remains unclear. Germline V gives CDR1 SNHLY, CDR2 FYNNEI. Between the trimmed V and J ends, which lost 8 bases and 3 bases, there was a span of 11 bases. CDR3 size: 12 residues. CDR3 coding DNA: TGTGCCAGCGGTAACGGGTTCTACGAGCAGTACTTC. Translation gives CASGNGFYEQYF. Full variable domain (missing parts from reference TRBV2 and TRBJ2-7): EPEVTQTPSHQVTQMGQEVILRCVPISNHLYFYWYRQILGQKVEFLVSFYNNEISEKSEIFDDQFSVERPDGSNFTLKIRSTKLEDSAMYFCASGNGFYEQYFGPGTRLTVT.

The chain joins TRBV6-5 to TRBJ2-7, with 8 positions matching TRBD1. The CDR3 covers 13 residues. CDR1 and CDR2 (germline): MNHEY, SVGAGI. V shed 5 bases, J shed 3 bases, and the junction held 3 bases outside the gene matches. The chain's CDR3 is CASSTGGYYEQYF. CDR3 DNA sequence: TGTGCCAGCAGTACAGGGGGTTACTACGAGCAGTACTTC.

This rearrangement joins TRBV10-3 to TRBJ1-1; the D gene is possibly TRBD1 (6 bases). This CDR3 region has 14 residues. V lost 11 bases and J 0 bases, leaving 16 bases between the germline ends. Per the germline V gene, CDR1 is ENHRY and CDR2 is SYGVKD. CDR3 sequence (DNA): TGTGCCGTAAAAGAGGGGGTTATGAACACTGAAGCTTTCTTT. Translated, it gives CAVKEGVMNTEAFF.

The V call is TRBV2, the J call TRBJ1-1; no firm D call. Germline V gene lookup returns CDR1 SNHLY and CDR2 FYNNEI. V shed 5 bases and J shed 1 base, with 17 bases lying between them. The CDR3 is 16 residues long. The CDR3, as DNA: TGTGCCAGCAGTCCACTAGGTCCGTCCCAGAACACTGAAGCTTTCTTT. Its protein is CASSPLGPSQNTEAFF.

The gene calls are TRBV2 and TRBJ2-1; TRBD2 might be the D (5 bases). The germline V gene has CDR1 SNHLY and CDR2 FYNNEI. The CDR3 spans 14 residues. V lost 7 bases and J 0 bases, leaving 10 bases between the germline ends. This CDR3 is CASKRLSSYNEQFF. DNA for the CDR3: TGTGCCAGCAAGCGGCTGAGCTCCTACAATGAGCAGTTCTTC.

This clone was seen once. The chain joins TRBV7-3 to TRBJ1-1; 9 positions agree with TRBD1. Germline CDR1 SGHTA, CDR2 FQGTGA. The CDR3 covers 16 residues. Trimming removed 6 bases from V and 1 base from J; junction bases left unmatched: 9. DNA for the CDR3: TGTGCCAGCAGGCTGCCCGGGACAGGGCCGAACACTGAAGCTTTCTTT. Its translation is CASRLPGTGPNTEAFF.

The chain carries TRBV15 and TRBJ2-5, with TRBD2 as a possible D gene (6 bases). CDR3 length: 15 amino acids. Trimming cost V 1 base and J 3 bases, with 12 bases left between them. Germline CDR1 reads LNHNV; CDR2 reads YYDKDF (reference sequence). CDR3 amino acids: CATSRGGAHEETQYF. CDR3 sequence (DNA): TGTGCCACCAGCAGAGGCGGGGCCCATGAAGAGACCCAGTACTTC.

The chain has TRBV9 and TRBJ2-5, with TRBD1 identical over 12 bases. Germline V gives CDR1 SGDLS, CDR2 YYNGEE. CDR3 size: 15 residues. Trimming at V came to 3 bases and at J to 4 bases, leaving 4 bases not matched to a gene. The CDR3 here is CASSAGQGAAETQYF. CDR3 bases: TGTGCCAGCAGCGCGGGACAGGGGGCCGCAGAGACCCAGTACTTC.

The rearrangement uses TRBV2 and TRBJ1-3; the D gene is possibly TRBD1 (6 bases). Germline V gene data show CDR1 as SNHLY and CDR2 as FYNNEI. The CDR3 extends over 14 amino acids. V was cut by 6 bases and J by 8 bases, with 17 bases left in between. CDR3 sequence (DNA): TGTGCCAGCAGGAACAGGGCTCTCGCGGACACCATATATTTT. Its translation is CASRNRALADTIYF.

The rearrangement uses TRBV11-2 and TRBJ1-4; D perhaps matches TRBD1 (6 bases). Germline V lookup: CDR1 SGHAT, CDR2 FQNNGV. The CDR3 is 15 residues long. V lost 8 bases, J lost 8 bases, and 21 bases lay in between. The CDR3 DNA sequence: TGTGCCAGCCGCGATTGGGGCAGGGGAGGGGAAAAACTGTTTTTT. This gives the protein CASRDWGRGGEKLFF.

This clone was detected ten times or more. The V and J genes are TRBV7-9 and TRBJ2-5; 11 bases line up with TRBD2. V gave up 8 bases and J gave up 3 bases; unmatched junction bases: 5. The CDR3 loop spans 14 amino acids. Germline CDR1 SEHNR, CDR2 FQNEAQ (reference sequence). The CDR3 here is CASGETSGEETQYF. Here the CDR3 DNA reads TGTGCCAGCGGAGAGACTAGCGGGGAAGAGACCCAGTACTTC.

The genes are TRBV19 and TRBJ2-1, with 11 bases that match TRBD2. The CDR3 extends over 13 amino acids. CDR1 is LNHDA and CDR2 is SQIVND in the germline V gene (reference sequence). V was clipped by 9 bases and J by 6 bases; unmatched bases: 4. CDR3 sequence: CASNSGRVNEQFF. DNA of the CDR3: TGTGCCAGCAATAGCGGGAGGGTCAATGAGCAGTTCTTC.

The CDR3 coding sequence is TGCGCCAGCAGCTTTGCAGGGTCTTATTCCGGGGAGCTGTTTTTT. Its protein is CASSFAGSYSGELFF. This chain links TRBV5-1 with TRBJ2-2; tentative D call: TRBD1 (5 bases). Trimming left V 2 bases short and J 6 bases short, with 14 bases between. The V gene's germline CDR1 is SGHRS and CDR2 YFSETQ. This CDR3 contains 15 residues.

The rearrangement links TRBV9 to TRBJ2-1; the match to TRBD1 covers 8 bases. The CDR3 is 16 residues long. The ends lost 3 bases at V and 9 bases at J; junction bases unmatched: 14. The germline gives CDR1 SGDLS, CDR2 YYNGEE. CDR3 in amino acids: CASSARPGQGWSEQFF. The CDR3 DNA follows: TGTGCCAGCAGCGCCCGCCCCGGACAGGGATGGAGTGAGCAGTTCTTC. The full variable domain, with the rest looked up from reference TRBV9 and TRBJ2-1, is DSGVTQTPKHLITATGQRVTLRCSPRSGDLSVYWYQQSLDQGLQFLIQYYNGEERAKGNILERFSAQQFPDLHSELNLSSLELGDSALYFCASSARPGQGWSEQFFGPGTRLTVL.

The rearrangement links TRBV4-1 to TRBJ1-5, with 10 bases that match TRBD1. CDR3 length: 16 amino acids. Germline CDR1 and CDR2: MGHRA and YSYEKL. V shed 4 bases and J 7 bases; nucleotides not matched to a gene: 10. The CDR3: CASSRTSTGGGQPQHF. Here the CDR3 DNA reads TGCGCCAGCAGCCGAACCTCGACAGGGGGCGGACAGCCCCAGCATTTT.